The 18 T cell receptor beta chains below come from one sample, sequenced in a study of cytomegalovirus exposure and HLA in healthy donors. It was with 60 Vbeta and 13 Jbeta primers that the PCR ran. Sequencing was performed with immunoSEQ multiplex PCR; in TCRdb, only in-frame clones are kept and a portion is missing. The sample yields about 190,000 clones, approximately 78% seen once. Sequencing used PBMCs. These receptors were collected from a woman under 30 in good health and CMV-seronegative.

J is TRBJ1-2 and V is TRBV27; possibly TRBD1 for D (6 bases). Germline lookup yields CDR1 MNHEY and CDR2 SMNVEV (reference sequence). V dropped 5 bases and J dropped 6 bases, with 16 bases sitting between them. The CDR3 covers 14 residues. In nucleotides, the CDR3 is TGTGCCAGCAGTCCAGACAGGTCTAGGAATGGCTACACCTTC. Encoded protein: CASSPDRSRNGYTF.

This clone was found once. J is TRBJ1-1 and V is TRBV19; D not certain. Trimming left V 4 bases short and J 1 base short, with 7 bases between. Germline CDR1 is LNHDA and CDR2 is SQIVND (reference sequence). CDR3 length equals 13 residues. The CDR3 reads CASSTSGNTEAFF. CDR3 coding DNA: TGTGCCAGTAGTACAAGCGGGAACACTGAAGCTTTCTTT.

The rearrangement links TRBV5-5 to TRBJ2-5; D might be TRBD2 (6 bases). The CDR3 is 14 amino acids. Trimming left V 1 base short and J 5 bases short, with 12 bases between. Germline V gene data show CDR1 as SGHKS and CDR2 as YYEKEE (reference sequence). DNA for the CDR3: TGTGCCAGCAGCTTGTGGCGGGGATATGAGACCCAGTACTTC. Its translation is CASSLWRGYETQYF.

The chain employs TRBV10-3 and TRBJ1-2, with TRBD1 matching over 7 bases. Per the germline V gene, CDR1 is ENHRY and CDR2 is SYGVKD. The trim removed 10 bases at V and 5 bases at J, leaving 4 bases unmatched. CDR3 length equals 11 residues. The DNA for the CDR3 is TGTGCCACCAGACAGGGATATGGCTACACCTTC. It encodes CATRQGYGYTF.

V usage is TRBV7-9 and J usage is TRBJ1-1; D remains unclear. This CDR3 comprises 11 residues. CDR1 and CDR2 (germline): SEHNR, FQNEAQ (reference sequence). Trimming removed 9 bases at V and 6 bases at J, with 11 bases between. The CDR3 loop is CASRFYAEAFF. The CDR3 DNA sequence: TGTGCCAGTAGATTTTACGCTGAAGCTTTCTTT.

The CDR3, as DNA: TGTGCCTGGAGTGGGGGGGACGGACAGCCCCAGCATTTT. As protein: CAWSGGDGQPQHF. V is TRBV30 and J is TRBJ1-5; tentatively, D is TRBD1 (5 bases). Trimming pared 1 base from V and 7 bases from J, leaving 11 bases between. From germline, CDR1 is GTSNPN and CDR2 SVGIG (reference sequence). The CDR3 runs to 13 residues.

The DNA of the CDR3 is TGTGCCAGCAGTTTATCTGGGGCAGGTATCTACGAGCAGTACTTC. Translation gives CASSLSGAGIYEQYF. This chain links TRBV28 with TRBJ2-7, with a possible D match to TRBD1 (5 bases). CDR1 and CDR2 (germline): MDHEN, SYDVKM. There are 15 residues in the CDR3. The germline V and J ends were trimmed by 1 base and 3 bases, with 13 bases remaining between them.

This chain connects TRBV9 to TRBJ2-5; 9 bases agree with TRBD1. The CDR3 extends over 14 amino acids. Germline V CDR1 and CDR2: SGDLS, YYNGEE. V gave up 3 bases and J gave up 3 bases; unmatched junction bases: 3. The CDR3 coding sequence is TGTGCCAGCAGCGCTGGACAGGGGAAAGAGACCCAGTACTTC. This encodes CASSAGQGKETQYF.

The rearrangement links TRBV5-1 to TRBJ1-6, with unresolved D. CDR3 length equals 15 residues. Germline assignment: CDR1 SGHRS and CDR2 YFSETQ. V gave up 2 bases and J gave up 9 bases, with 15 bases separating them. CDR3 loop: CASSFTTEGGSPLHF. CDR3 sequence (DNA): TGCGCCAGCAGCTTCACAACAGAAGGTGGTTCACCCCTCCACTTT.

This clone has just a few counts. The genes are TRBV9 and TRBJ2-2, with D possibly TRBD1 on 6 matching bases. Germline V gene data show CDR1 as SGDLS and CDR2 as YYNGEE. V was trimmed by 5 bases and J by 5 bases, leaving 19 bases between them. The CDR3 is 16 amino acids. The CDR3 sequence: CASRQGPSLGTGELFF. The CDR3 DNA sequence: TGTGCCAGCAGACAGGGTCCCTCGTTAGGGACCGGGGAGCTGTTTTTT.

V and J are TRBV9 and TRBJ2-5; 8 nucleotides agree with TRBD1. The CDR3 length is 15 residues. Germline V gene sequence: CDR1 SGDLS, CDR2 YYNGEE. The J segment lost 2 bases and the V segment lost 4 bases, leaving 7 bases of the junction unmatched. CDR3 residues: CASSLGTGLQETQYF. DNA for the CDR3: TGTGCCAGCAGCCTAGGGACAGGACTTCAAGAGACCCAGTACTTC.

This chain links TRBV30 with TRBJ2-5, with TRBD1 matching 9 bases. CDR1 and CDR2 from the germline V gene are GTSNPN and SVGIG (reference sequence). This CDR3 spans 15 amino acids. The junction had 8 bases not matched to a gene; V was cut back by 1 base and J by 5 bases. The CDR3 spells CAWSGGDRVFETQYF. The DNA of the CDR3 is TGTGCCTGGAGTGGTGGGGACAGGGTGTTTGAGACCCAGTACTTC.

This clone was counted a few times. The J gene is TRBJ1-2, the V gene TRBV6-5; 7 bases agree with TRBD1. This CDR3 has 13 amino acids. Germline lookup yields CDR1 MNHEY and CDR2 SVGAGI. Unmatched junction bases numbered 9, after V lost 6 bases and J lost 8 bases. CDR3 nucleotide sequence: TGTGCCAGCAGCCCCGACAGGGAGGACGGCTACACCTTC. It codes for CASSPDREDGYTF.

This clone was counted only a few times. The V gene is TRBV6-1, the J gene TRBJ2-7; no clear D. The V gene's germline CDR1 is MNHNS and CDR2 SASEGT. Trimming removed 10 bases at V and 1 base at J, with 14 bases between. The CDR3 has 13 residues. The DNA for the CDR3 is TGTGCCATCCGAGGTGCGGCGTCCTACGAGCAGTACTTC. Protein product: CAIRGAASYEQYF.

V is TRBV5-4 and J is TRBJ2-3; D perhaps matches TRBD2 (6 bases). V lost 10 bases and J lost 1, with 13 bases in between. Germline CDR1 and CDR2: SGHNT and YYREEE (reference sequence). CDR3 length: 13 residues. CDR3 nucleotide sequence: TGTGCCGGTAGCGGTGAACGCACAGATACGCAGTATTTT. Its protein product is CAGSGERTDTQYF.

V usage is TRBV12-5 and J usage is TRBJ2-1; the match to TRBD1 covers 8 bases. The V gene end was trimmed by 3 bases and the J gene end by 15 bases; junction bases not matched to a gene: 10. CDR3 length: 13 amino acids. Germline CDR1 and CDR2: LGHNT and FRNRAP. The CDR3 region is CASGLGGTGGRFF. CDR3 in DNA: TGTGCTAGTGGTTTAGGGGGGACAGGAGGAAGGTTCTTC.

The rearrangement joins TRBV5-1 to TRBJ2-7; maybe TRBD2 (6 bases). Germline lookup yields CDR1 SGHRS and CDR2 YFSETQ. The CDR3 extends over 14 amino acids. Trimming stripped 0 bases from V and 2 bases from J, with 9 bases between. The CDR3 spells CASSLGDSPYEQYF. The CDR3 DNA is TGCGCCAGCAGCTTGGGGGACTCACCCTACGAGCAGTACTTC.

This chain uses TRBV27 with TRBJ2-3, with a weak D call TRBD2 (5 bases). CDR1 MNHEY and CDR2 SMNVEV come from the germline V gene (reference sequence). Trimming left V 3 bases short and J 7 bases short, with 17 bases between. The CDR3 has 15 residues. The CDR3 here is CASSLGIPGVNTQYF. The CDR3 DNA follows: TGTGCCAGCAGTTTGGGGATCCCCGGGGTGAATACGCAGTATTTT.